This T cell receptor (beta chain) was sequenced in a study of identical twins. The study, taken as a whole, reports: While abundant cord blood beta clonotypes carried fewer insertions, memory repertoires showed no such pattern.

The ends lost 4 bases at V and 7 bases at J; junction bases unmatched: 9. The V gene's germline CDR1 is MRHNA and CDR2 SNTAGT. CDR3 length: 15 amino acids. This clonotype was observed a few times. Its antigen is unidentified. TCRdb independently ran MiXCR on the 5' RACE reads; one entry per CDR3 protein. The data show hundreds of thousands of distinct CDR3 sequences, about 7.1% seen once. These data were likewise used in another study, on yellow fever vaccine responses in identical twins.

The source of this sequence is a woman under 30 in good health. The sequencing sample was made of PBMCs. The rearrangement uses TRBV6-4 and TRBJ2-1; 8 nucleotides line up with TRBD1. CDR3 residues: CASSVTGGHGNEQFF. Written as DNA, the CDR3 is TGTGCCAGCAGTGTTACAGGGGGACATGGTAATGAGCAGTTCTTC.